The TCR beta chain under discussion was sequenced for a study of blood T cells in healthy people across ages. The CDR3 covers 14 residues. Per the germline V gene, CDR1 is MDHEN and CDR2 is SYDVKM. The germline V and J ends were trimmed by 6 bases and 8 bases, with 16 bases remaining between them. Per sample, no less than 5 micrograms of total RNA were extracted. Primed by a sample-barcoded 5' primer and a J-beta primer mix, a second PCR proceeded for about 7 to 12 cycles. TCRdb itself ran the 5' RACE reads through MiXCR, one entry per CDR3 protein. The sample shows about 540,000 distinct CDR3 sequences, approximately 25% of them seen only once. There are a few counts of this clonotype. The same data also contributed to another study, on T cells of mothers and their children. That study reports: Related mother-child pairs showed slightly higher but non-significant overlap than unrelated pairs.

Sample: blood. J is TRBJ1-4 and V is TRBV28; D is uncertain. This sequence originates from a boy younger than 18 in good health. The chain's CDR3 is CASRPPRPAEKLFF. In nucleotides, the CDR3 is TGTGCCAGCAGACCCCCCCGTCCGGCAGAAAAACTGTTTTTT.